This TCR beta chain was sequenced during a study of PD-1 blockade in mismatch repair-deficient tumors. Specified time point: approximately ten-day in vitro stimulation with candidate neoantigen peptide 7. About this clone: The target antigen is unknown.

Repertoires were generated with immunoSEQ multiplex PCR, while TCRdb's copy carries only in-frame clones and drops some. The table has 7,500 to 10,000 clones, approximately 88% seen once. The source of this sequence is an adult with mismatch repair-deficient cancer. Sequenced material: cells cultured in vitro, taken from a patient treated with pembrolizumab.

CDR3 DNA sequence: TGTGCCAGCAAGTACGGAGCCTTTAACTATGGCTACACCTTC. This translates into CASKYGAFNYGYTF. The rearrangement joins TRBV28 to TRBJ1-2; D is uncertain. The CDR3 runs to 14 residues. With 7 bases removed from V and 1 base from J, the gap between germline ends came to 13 bases. Per germline, CDR1 MDHEN and CDR2 SYDVKM.